Listed here is a single T cell receptor beta chain. V shed 4 bases, J shed 2 bases, and the junction held 4 bases outside the gene matches. Looked up from germline, CDR1 is SGHTA and CDR2 is FQGTGA. CDR3 length: 15 residues. Semi-nested PCR with Nested Universal Primer A followed constant-region reverse priming of full-length variable regions. One entry per CDR3 protein results from TCRdb running MiXCR on the 5' RACE reads. The sample lists nearly 55,000 distinct CDR3 sequences; more than 20% were seen once. This receptor was obtained from a female donor with breast cancer. The chain links TRBV7-3 to TRBJ2-2, with TRBD2 matching over 7 bases. Sequencing was performed on tumor-infiltrating naive CD4+ T cells sorted from the breast tumor. As for subset: naive CD4+ T cells, CD4+CD45RA+CD25-. The CDR3 DNA reads as TGTGCCAGCAGCTCGGCTAGCGGAAACACCGGGGAGCTGTTTTTT. Protein: CASSSASGNTGELFF.